The 2 T cell receptor beta chains below all came from one sample that was sequenced in a study of blood T cells in healthy people across ages. Primers used in a second PCR of about 7 to 12 cycles were a sample-barcoded 5' primer and a J-beta primer mix. TCRdb analysed the 5' RACE reads with MiXCR anew, one entry per CDR3 protein. The sample yields about 1.8 million distinct CDR3 sequences, roughly 52% seen once. Sequencing was carried out using blood. These receptors were collected from a woman in her forties in good health.

V gene TRBV20-1 combines with J gene TRBJ2-1; 9 bases align to TRBD1. Germline CDR1 reads DFQATT; CDR2 reads SNEGSKA (reference sequence). CDR3 length: 15 residues. Unmatched junction bases numbered 3, after V lost 1 base and J lost 2 bases. The CDR3 coding sequence is TGCAGTGCTAGAGTCGGACAGGGGCCCTACAATGAGCAGTTCTTC. It yields the protein CSARVGQGPYNEQFF.

This rearrangement joins TRBV11-2 to TRBJ2-1; D possibly corresponds to TRBD2 (5 bases). TRBJ2-7 matches the DNA end more closely, so the J call is doubtful. Germline V gene lookup returns CDR1 SGHAT and CDR2 FQNNGV. CDR3 length equals 16 residues. CDR3 loop: CASSLAYTADYNEQYF. CDR3 sequence (DNA): TGTGCCAGCAGCTTAGCCTATACAGCAGACTACAATGAGCAGTACTTC.